Described below is a single TCR beta chain sequence and its context. Exposed enrollees had met someone with a PCR-confirmed or clinician-diagnosed COVID-19 case at some point within the 2 weeks before study entry. The source of the sample is a study of blood T cell repertoires in COVID-19. This CDR3 is built from 16 residues. Trimming removed 0 bases at V and 2 bases at J, with 12 bases between. Germline V lookup: CDR1 LNHNV, CDR2 YYDKDF (reference sequence). Sequencing used immunoSEQ multiplex PCR; TCRdb keeps in-frame clones, though not all of them. The sample records about 210,000 clones, around nine tenths being singletons.

The sequence came from a woman aged 25-40 years who had been exposed to COVID-19. The sample taken for sequencing was PBMCs or T cells enriched from blood (not recorded which). The rearrangement links TRBV15 to TRBJ2-3, with D perhaps matching TRBD2 (6 bases). The CDR3 region has the DNA TGTGCCACCAGCAGAGATCCCGGGGGTATCACAGATACGCAGTATTTT. Translated, it gives CATSRDPGGITDTQYF.